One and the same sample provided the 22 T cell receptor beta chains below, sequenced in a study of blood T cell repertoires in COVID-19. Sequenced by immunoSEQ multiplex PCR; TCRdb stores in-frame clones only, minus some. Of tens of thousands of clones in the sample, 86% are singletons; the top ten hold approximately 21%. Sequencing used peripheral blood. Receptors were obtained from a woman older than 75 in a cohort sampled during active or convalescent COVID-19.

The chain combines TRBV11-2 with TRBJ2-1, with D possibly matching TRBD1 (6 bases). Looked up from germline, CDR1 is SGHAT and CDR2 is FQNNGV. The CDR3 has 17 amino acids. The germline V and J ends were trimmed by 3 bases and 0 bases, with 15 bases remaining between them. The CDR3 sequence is CASSLSSGVSSYNEQFF. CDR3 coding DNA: TGTGCCAGCAGCTTGTCTTCAGGGGTCAGCTCCTACAATGAGCAGTTCTTC.

CDR3 residues: CASSLRADSLHTF. The CDR3 DNA sequence: TGTGCCAGCAGTTTGAGGGCGGACAGCCTGCACACCTTC. The rearrangement uses TRBV12-3 or TRBV12-4 and TRBJ1-2; D may be TRBD1 (6 bases). V dropped 3 bases and J dropped 12 bases, with 17 bases sitting between them. This CDR3 has 13 amino acids.

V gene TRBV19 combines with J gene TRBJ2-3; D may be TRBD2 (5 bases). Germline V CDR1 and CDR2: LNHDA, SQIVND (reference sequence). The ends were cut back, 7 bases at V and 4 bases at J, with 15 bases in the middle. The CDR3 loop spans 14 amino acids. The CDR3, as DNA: TGTGCCAGTAAGGTGATAGCGACGGCAGATACGCAGTATTTT. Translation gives CASKVIATADTQYF.

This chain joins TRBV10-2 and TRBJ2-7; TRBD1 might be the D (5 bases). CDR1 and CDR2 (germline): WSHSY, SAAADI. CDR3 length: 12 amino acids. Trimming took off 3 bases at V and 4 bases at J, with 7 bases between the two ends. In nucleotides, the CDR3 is TGCGCCAGCAGTGATAGGGGTTACGAGCAGTACGTC. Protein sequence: CASSDRGYEQYV.

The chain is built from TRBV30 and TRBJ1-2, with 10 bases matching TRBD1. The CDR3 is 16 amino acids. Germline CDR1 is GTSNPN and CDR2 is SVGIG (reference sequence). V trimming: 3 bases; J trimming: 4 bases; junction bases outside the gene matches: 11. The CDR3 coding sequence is TGTGCCTGGAGGGCCTGGACAGGGGGGAATAGCTATGGCTACACCTTC. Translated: CAWRAWTGGNSYGYTF.

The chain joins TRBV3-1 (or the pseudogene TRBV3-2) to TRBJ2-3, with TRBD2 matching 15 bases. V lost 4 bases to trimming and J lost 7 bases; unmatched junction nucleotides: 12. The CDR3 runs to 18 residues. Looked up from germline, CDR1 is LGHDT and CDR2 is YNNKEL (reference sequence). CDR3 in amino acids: CASSPGLAGGGATNTQYF. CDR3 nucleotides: TGTGCCAGCAGCCCGGGACTAGCGGGAGGTGGGGCTACAAATACGCAGTATTTT.

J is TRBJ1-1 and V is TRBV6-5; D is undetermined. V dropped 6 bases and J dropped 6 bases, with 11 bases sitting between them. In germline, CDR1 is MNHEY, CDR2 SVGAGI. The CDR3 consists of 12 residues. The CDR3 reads CASSHSPSEAFF. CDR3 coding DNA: TGTGCCAGCAGCCACAGTCCGTCTGAAGCTTTCTTT.

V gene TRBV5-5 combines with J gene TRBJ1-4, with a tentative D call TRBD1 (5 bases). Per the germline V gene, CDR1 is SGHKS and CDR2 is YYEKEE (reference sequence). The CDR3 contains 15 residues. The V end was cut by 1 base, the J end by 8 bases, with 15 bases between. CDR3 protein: CASSLFQGLSEKLFF. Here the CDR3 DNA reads TGTGCCAGCAGCTTGTTCCAGGGCCTTAGCGAAAAACTGTTTTTT.

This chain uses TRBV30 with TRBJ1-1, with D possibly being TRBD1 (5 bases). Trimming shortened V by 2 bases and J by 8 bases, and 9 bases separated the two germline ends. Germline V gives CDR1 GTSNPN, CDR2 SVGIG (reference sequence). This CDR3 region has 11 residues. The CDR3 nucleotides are TGTGCCTGGAGTAGACAGATAGAAGCTTTCTTT. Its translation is CAWSRQIEAFF.

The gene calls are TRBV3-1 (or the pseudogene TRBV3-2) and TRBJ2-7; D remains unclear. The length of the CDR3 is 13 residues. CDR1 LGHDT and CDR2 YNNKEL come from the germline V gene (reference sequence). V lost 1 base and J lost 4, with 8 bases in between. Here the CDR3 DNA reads TGTGCCAGCAGCCAAGGTCCCAGGTACGAGCAGTACTTC. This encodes CASSQGPRYEQYF.

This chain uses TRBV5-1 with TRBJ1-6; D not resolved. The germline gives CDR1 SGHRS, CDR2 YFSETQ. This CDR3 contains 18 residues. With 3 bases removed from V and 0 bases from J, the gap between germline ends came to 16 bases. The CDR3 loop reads CASSSGRGESSYNSPLHF. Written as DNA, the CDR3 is TGCGCCAGCAGCTCCGGACGCGGGGAGAGCTCCTATAATTCACCCCTCCACTTT.

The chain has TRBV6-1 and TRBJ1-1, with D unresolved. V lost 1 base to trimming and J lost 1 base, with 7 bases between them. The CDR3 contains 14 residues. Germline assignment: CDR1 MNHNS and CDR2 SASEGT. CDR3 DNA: TGTGCCAGCAGTGAAGTAGTTCAGAACACTGAAGCTTTCTTT. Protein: CASSEVVQNTEAFF.

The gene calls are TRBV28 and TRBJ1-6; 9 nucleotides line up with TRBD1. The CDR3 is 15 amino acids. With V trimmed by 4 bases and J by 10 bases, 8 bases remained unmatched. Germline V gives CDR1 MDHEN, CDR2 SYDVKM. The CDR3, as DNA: TGTGCCAGCAGTTGGGGACAGGGAGATGTATCACCCCTCCACTTT. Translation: CASSWGQGDVSPLHF.

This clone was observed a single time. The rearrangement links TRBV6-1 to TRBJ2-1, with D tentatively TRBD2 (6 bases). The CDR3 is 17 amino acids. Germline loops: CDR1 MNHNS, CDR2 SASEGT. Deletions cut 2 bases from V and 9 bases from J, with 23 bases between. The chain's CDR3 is CASSESQRGAMGGEQFF. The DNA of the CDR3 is TGTGCCAGCAGTGAATCCCAGAGAGGGGCGATGGGAGGTGAGCAGTTCTTC.

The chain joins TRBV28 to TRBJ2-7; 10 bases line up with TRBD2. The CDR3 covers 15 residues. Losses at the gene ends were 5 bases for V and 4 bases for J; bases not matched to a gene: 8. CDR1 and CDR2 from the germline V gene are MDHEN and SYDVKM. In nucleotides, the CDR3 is TGTGCCAGCAGTCCCTCTAGCGGGAGTGGGTACGAGCAGTACTTC. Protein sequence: CASSPSSGSGYEQYF.

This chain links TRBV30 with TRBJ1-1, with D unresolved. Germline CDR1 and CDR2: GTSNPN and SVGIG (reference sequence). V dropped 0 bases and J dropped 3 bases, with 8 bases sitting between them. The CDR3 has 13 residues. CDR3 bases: TGTGCCTGGAGTGTACGGGGAGACACTGAAGCTTTCTTT. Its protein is CAWSVRGDTEAFF.

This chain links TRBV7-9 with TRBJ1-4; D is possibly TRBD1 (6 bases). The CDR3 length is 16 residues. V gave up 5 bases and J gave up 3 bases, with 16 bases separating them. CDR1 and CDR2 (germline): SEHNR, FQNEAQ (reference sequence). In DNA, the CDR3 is TGTGCCAGCAGCCACCATCGGACAGACCCTAATGAAAAACTGTTTTTT. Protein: CASSHHRTDPNEKLFF. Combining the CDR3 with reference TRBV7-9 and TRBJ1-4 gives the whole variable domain DTGVSQNPRHKITKRGQNVTFRCDPISEHNRLYWYRQTLGQGPEFLTYFQNEAQLEKSRLLSDRFSAERPKGSFSTLEIQRTEQGDSAMYLCASSHHRTDPNEKLFFGSGTQLSVL.

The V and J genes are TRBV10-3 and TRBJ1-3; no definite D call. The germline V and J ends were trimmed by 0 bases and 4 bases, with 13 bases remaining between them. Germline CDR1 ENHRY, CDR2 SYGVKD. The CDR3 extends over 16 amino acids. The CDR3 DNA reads TGTGCCATCAGTGAGTCCCCGGGATCCGGGGGAAACACCATATATTTT. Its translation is CAISESPGSGGNTIYF.

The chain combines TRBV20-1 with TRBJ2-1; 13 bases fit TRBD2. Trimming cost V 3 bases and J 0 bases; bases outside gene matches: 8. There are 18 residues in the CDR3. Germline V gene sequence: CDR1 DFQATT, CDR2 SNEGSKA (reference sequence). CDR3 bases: TGCAGTGCTAGTATACTAGCGGGAGGGTCCAGCTCCTACAATGAGCAGTTCTTC. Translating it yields CSASILAGGSSSYNEQFF.

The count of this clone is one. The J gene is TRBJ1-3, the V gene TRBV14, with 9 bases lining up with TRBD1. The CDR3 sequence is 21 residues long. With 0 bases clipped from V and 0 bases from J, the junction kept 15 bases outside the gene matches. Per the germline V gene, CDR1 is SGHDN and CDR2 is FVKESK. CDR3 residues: CASSQDMDRGACWNSGNTIYF. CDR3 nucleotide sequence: TGTGCCAGCAGCCAAGATATGGACAGGGGCGCCTGTTGGAACTCTGGAAACACCATATATTTT.

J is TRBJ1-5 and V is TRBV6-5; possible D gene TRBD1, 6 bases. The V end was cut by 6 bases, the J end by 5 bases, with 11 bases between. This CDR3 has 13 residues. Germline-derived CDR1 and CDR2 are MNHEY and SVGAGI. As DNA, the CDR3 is TGTGCCAGCAGGGGGGCGACATATCAGCCCCAGCATTTT. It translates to CASRGATYQPQHF.

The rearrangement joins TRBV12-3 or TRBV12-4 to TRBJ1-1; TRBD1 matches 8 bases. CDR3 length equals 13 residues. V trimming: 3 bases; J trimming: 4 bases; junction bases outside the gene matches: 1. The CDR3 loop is CASSFTGGTEAFF. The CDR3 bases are TGTGCCAGCAGTTTCACAGGGGGCACTGAAGCTTTCTTT.